Listed below are T cell receptor beta chains from one sample, sequenced in a study of identical twins. TCRdb processed the 5' RACE reads anew with MiXCR; each CDR3 protein has one entry. The repertoire holds 500,000 or so distinct CDR3 sequences, with 14% as singletons. These data are also associated with another study on yellow fever vaccine responses in identical twins.

The sequenced sample was CD4+ T cells sorted from blood. The receptors stem from a woman aged 18-29 years in good health. CDR3s include the opening cysteine and the closing phenylalanine or tryptophan. A D gene is named only where the DNA matches it firmly. Clone size appears in some rows only: once, few, many, or a class for an expanded clone.

D gene	V gene	clone size	J gene	CDR3 protein	CDR3 DNA
NA	TRBV12-3/TRBV12-4	few	TRBJ2-7	CASTNRDPPYEQYF	TGTGCCAGCACAAACAGGGACCCCCCTTACGAGCAGTACTTC
TRBD2	TRBV14	NA	TRBJ2-1	CASSRLLAGGNEQFF	TGTGCCAGCAGCCGCCTACTAGCGGGAGGCAATGAGCAGTTCTTC
NA	TRBV13	NA	TRBJ2-1	CASSPNRFGGNEQFF	TGTGCCAGCAGCCCGAACCGATTCGGTGGGAATGAGCAGTTCTTC
TRBD2	TRBV7-8	NA	TRBJ2-7	CASSRSGRGQYEQYF	TGTGCCAGCAGCAGGAGCGGGAGGGGACAGTACGAGCAGTACTTC
NA	TRBV10-3	few	TRBJ2-5	CAISESLTDRKQETQYF	TGTGCCATCAGTGAGTCGTTGACGGACAGAAAACAAGAGACCCAGTACTTC
NA	TRBV29-1	NA	TRBJ2-7	CSVVRGYEQYF	TGCAGCGTCGTCAGGGGCTACGAGCAGTACTTC
TRBD2	TRBV23-1	NA	TRBJ2-7	CASSHTGTSGSPNVYEQYF	TGCGCCAGCAGTCATACCGGGACTAGCGGGAGTCCCAACGTCTACGAGCAGTACTTC
NA	TRBV19	NA	TRBJ2-7	CASSTRPTSYEQYF	TGTGCCAGTAGCACCAGACCGACTTCCTACGAGCAGTACTTC
NA	TRBV27	few	TRBJ2-1	CASTMLTNDNEQFF	TGTGCCAGCACCATGTTGACTAACGACAATGAGCAGTTCTTC
TRBD1	TRBV5-1	few	TRBJ2-7	CASSPKATTEGTETYEQYF	TGCGCCAGCAGCCCCAAAGCGACGACCGAAGGGACAGAGACCTACGAGCAGTACTTC
TRBD1	TRBV13	NA	TRBJ2-3	CASSLSGQGTDTQYF	TGTGCCAGCAGCCTCAGCGGACAGGGGACAGATACGCAGTATTTT
TRBD1	TRBV24-1	few	TRBJ2-7	CATSDRRDSPLEQYF	TGTGCCACCAGTGATCGCCGGGACAGTCCTTTGGAGCAGTACTTC
TRBD2	TRBV7-8	few	TRBJ2-3	CASSPIAGFARIGVTQYF	TGTGCCAGCAGCCCTATAGCGGGCTTCGCCAGGATTGGGGTTACGCAGTATTTT
NA	TRBV5-1	many	TRBJ2-5	CASSLFSGEETQYF	TGCGCCAGCAGCTTGTTTTCAGGGGAGGAGACCCAGTACTTC
TRBD1	TRBV12-3/TRBV12-4	few	TRBJ1-2	CASSSTGWNYGYTF	TGTGCCAGCAGTTCGACAGGGTGGAACTATGGCTACACCTTC
TRBD1	TRBV7-2	few	TRBJ2-7	CASSLGGGWSSYEQYF	TGTGCCAGCAGCTTAGGAGGGGGCTGGTCCTCCTACGAGCAGTACTTC
NA	TRBV4-3	few	TRBJ2-2	CASSQDGPVPGELFF	TGCGCCAGCAGCCAAGATGGGCCTGTACCCGGGGAGCTGTTTTTT
TRBD2	TRBV5-1	NA	TRBJ2-1	CASSLAALYNEQFF	TGCGCCAGCAGCCTAGCGGCCCTTTACAATGAGCAGTTCTTC
NA	TRBV5-1	few	TRBJ1-6	CASSLGDNNSPLHF	TGCGCCAGCAGCTTGGGCGACAATAATTCACCCCTCCACTTT
NA	TRBV24-1	NA	TRBJ1-2	CQLPGTYGYTF	TGTCAGTTGCCGGGGACCTATGGCTACACCTTC
NA	TRBV28	NA	TRBJ2-6	CASSLDRGGANVLTF	TGTGCCAGCAGTTTGGACCGTGGTGGGGCCAACGTCCTGACTTTC
NA	TRBV4-2	few	TRBJ2-1	CASSQDLGGASSYNEQFF	TGTGCCAGCAGCCAAGATCTGGGCGGGGCGAGCTCCTACAATGAGCAGTTCTTC
TRBD1	TRBV28	many	TRBJ2-7	CASSLPGGTHYEQYF	TGTGCCAGCAGCCTCCCAGGGGGCACTCACTACGAGCAGTACTTC
NA	TRBV2	few	TRBJ2-2	CASRSGELFF	TGTGCCAGCAGATCCGGGGAGCTGTTTTTT
NA	TRBV20-1	NA	TRBJ2-3	CSASPIWAGLGGTDTQYF	TGCAGTGCTAGCCCAATTTGGGCGGGCCTTGGGGGCACAGATACGCAGTATTTT
TRBD1	TRBV5-5	few	TRBJ2-7	CASSLYGQGSSYEQYF	TGTGCCAGCAGCTTATACGGACAGGGGAGCTCCTACGAGCAGTACTTC
NA	TRBV24-1	few	TRBJ2-7	CATSDSRGYSYEQYF	TGTGCCACCAGTGATTCCCGAGGATACTCCTACGAGCAGTACTTC
NA	TRBV15	many	TRBJ2-7	CATSNHEDRTNEQYF	TGTGCCACCAGCAATCATGAGGATCGGACTAACGAGCAGTACTTC
TRBD2	TRBV11-1	NA	TRBJ2-7	CASSVNPRGLAGVDNEQYF	TGTGCCAGCAGCGTGAACCCCAGGGGACTAGCGGGAGTCGACAACGAGCAGTACTTC
TRBD1	TRBV5-1	NA	TRBJ2-5	CASSRSRDRGTETQYF	TGCGCCAGCAGCAGGTCCCGGGACAGGGGGACGGAGACCCAGTACTTC
TRBD1	TRBV2	NA	TRBJ2-7	CASRKGGTGEAYEQYF	TGTGCCAGCAGGAAGGGGGGGACAGGGGAAGCCTACGAGCAGTACTTC
TRBD2	TRBV28	few	TRBJ2-5	CASSYSSGGGQETQYF	TGTGCCAGCAGTTACTCCAGCGGGGGGGGACAAGAGACCCAGTACTTC
NA	TRBV6-1	few	TRBJ2-4	CASRPQGGLAKNIQYF	TGTGCCAGCAGACCACAGGGGGGGCTAGCCAAAAACATTCAGTACTTC
TRBD1	TRBV5-6	many	TRBJ2-5	CASSSRDRGEETQYF	TGTGCCAGCAGCTCCCGGGACAGGGGAGAAGAGACCCAGTACTTC
NA	TRBV12-3/TRBV12-4	many	TRBJ2-1	CASSSDYSVAEQFF	TGTGCCAGCAGCAGTGACTATTCAGTCGCTGAGCAGTTCTTC
NA	TRBV11-2	few	TRBJ2-4	CASSSGRGQGGIQYF	TGTGCCAGCAGCTCGGGTAGGGGTCAGGGTGGCATTCAGTACTTC
NA	TRBV24-1	few	TRBJ2-3	CATSDSDTYTQYF	TGTGCCACCAGTGATTCCGACACTTATACGCAGTATTTT
NA	TRBV2	few	TRBJ2-7	CASSGQGVHEQYF	TGTGCCAGCAGTGGCCAGGGCGTCCACGAGCAGTACTTC
TRBD2	TRBV19	NA	TRBJ2-1	CASSPRGAGVMYNEQFF	TGTGCCAGTAGTCCCCGGGGAGCGGGGGTGATGTACAATGAGCAGTTCTTC
NA	TRBV12-3/TRBV12-4	few	TRBJ1-3	CASSLLFTSGNTIYF	TGTGCCAGCAGTTTATTGTTTACCTCTGGAAACACCATATATTTT
NA	TRBV6-2/TRBV6-3	NA	TRBJ2-6	CASRKWRNSGANVLTF	TGTGCCAGCAGAAAGTGGCGAAACTCTGGGGCCAACGTCCTGACTTTC
TRBD1	TRBV5-1	NA	TRBJ2-3	CASSLRSATGGTDTQYF	TGCGCCAGCAGCTTGAGGTCTGCGACAGGGGGTACAGATACGCAGTATTTT
NA	TRBV12-3/TRBV12-4	few	TRBJ1-4	CASSLEGFEKLFF	TGTGCCAGCAGTTTAGAAGGATTCGAAAAACTGTTTTTT
NA	TRBV6-2/TRBV6-3	NA	TRBJ2-1	CASSPVTGLSYNEQFF	TGTGCCAGCAGCCCCGTAACGGGATTATCCTACAATGAGCAGTTCTTC
TRBD1	TRBV6-2/TRBV6-3	NA	TRBJ2-6	CASRPTTGVSGANVLTF	TGTGCCAGCAGACCAACTACAGGGGTCTCTGGGGCCAACGTCCTGACTTTC
NA	TRBV10-3	few	TRBJ2-2	CAISDQTGSGTGELFF	TGTGCCATCAGTGATCAAACAGGGTCTGGCACCGGGGAGCTGTTTTTT
NA	TRBV7-6	few	TRBJ2-1	CASSLFRSYNEQFF	TGTGCCAGCAGCTTATTCCGTTCCTACAATGAGCAGTTCTTC
TRBD2	TRBV18	few	TRBJ2-3	CASSPAARGGLTDTQYF	TGTGCCAGCTCACCAGCCGCGCGGGGGGGCCTCACAGATACGCAGTATTTT
TRBD2	TRBV3-1	few	TRBJ2-4	CASSKSWTSGRQNIQYF	TGTGCCAGCAGCAAAAGCTGGACTAGCGGGAGGCAAAACATTCAGTACTTC
TRBD2	TRBV28	few	TRBJ2-3	CASRHNIPGLAGGDTQYF	TGTGCCAGCAGACACAACATACCGGGACTAGCGGGGGGGGATACGCAGTATTTT
TRBD2	TRBV5-1	many	TRBJ2-1	CASSLAPSGSLYEQFF	TGCGCCAGCAGCTTGGCCCCTAGCGGGAGTCTCTATGAGCAGTTCTTC
TRBD1	TRBV19	few	TRBJ1-1	CASNPDRANTEAFF	TGTGCCAGTAATCCTGACAGGGCGAACACTGAAGCTTTCTTT
TRBD2	TRBV2	many	TRBJ2-7	CASSPTGGSLSYEQYF	TGTGCCAGCAGCCCGACCGGGGGGTCGTTGAGCTACGAGCAGTACTTC
TRBD1	TRBV20-1	NA	TRBJ2-1	CSATTGLEQFF	TGCAGTGCTACGACAGGGCTCGAGCAGTTCTTC
TRBD1	TRBV18	NA	TRBJ2-7	CASSPPGQPYYEQYF	TGTGCCAGCTCACCACCGGGACAGCCCTACTACGAGCAGTACTTC